These T cell receptor beta chains were read from a single sample in a study of blood T cell repertoires in COVID-19. The assay was immunoSEQ multiplex PCR, and TCRdb's table has in-frame clones only and misses some. The repertoire consists of about 87,000 clones, with less than 80% occurring once and the leading ten covering approximately 4.6%. The source material was peripheral blood. Receptor source: a woman in her forties or fifties with acute or convalescent COVID-19. CDR3s include the opening cysteine and the closing phenylalanine or tryptophan. Each record gives: J gene, V gene, CDR3 length, CDR3 protein.

J gene: TRBJ2-7
V gene: TRBV28
CDR3 length: 16
CDR3 protein: CASSPGTSGGFGEQYF

J gene: TRBJ2-2
V gene: TRBV30
CDR3 length: 13
CDR3 protein: CAWSLQGTGELFF

J gene: TRBJ2-3
V gene: TRBV3-1/TRBV3-2
CDR3 length: 15
CDR3 protein: CASSQDGKSTDTQYF

J gene: TRBJ1-3
V gene: TRBV28
CDR3 length: 12
CDR3 protein: CASSFPGNTIYF

J gene: TRBJ1-6
V gene: TRBV6-1
CDR3 length: 14
CDR3 protein: CASSETGRRSPLHF

J gene: TRBJ1-5
V gene: TRBV27
CDR3 length: 15
CDR3 protein: CASSKTGVVNQPQHF

J gene: TRBJ1-5
V gene: TRBV28
CDR3 length: 16
CDR3 protein: CASNFPRTGGDQPQHF

J gene: TRBJ2-6
V gene: TRBV9
CDR3 length: 18
CDR3 protein: CASSVEEVPLSGANVLTF

J gene: TRBJ1-3
V gene: TRBV28
CDR3 length: 15
CDR3 protein: CASSSQGVLGNTIYF

J gene: TRBJ1-1
V gene: TRBV4-1
CDR3 length: 12
CDR3 protein: CASSQGRTEAFF

J gene: TRBJ1-1
V gene: TRBV10-3
CDR3 length: 14
CDR3 protein: CAIRERMPGNKAFF

J gene: TRBJ1-2
V gene: TRBV29-1
CDR3 length: 12
CDR3 protein: CSVDQGGYGYTF

J gene: TRBJ2-5
V gene: TRBV3-1/TRBV3-2
CDR3 length: 15
CDR3 protein: CASSQGPGKRETQYF

J gene: TRBJ2-7
V gene: TRBV11-2
CDR3 length: 15
CDR3 protein: CASSPWWGDSYEQYF

J gene: TRBJ1-6
V gene: TRBV6-1
CDR3 length: 16
CDR3 protein: CASSVQPPINNSPLHF

J gene: TRBJ2-5
V gene: TRBV13
CDR3 length: 16
CDR3 protein: CASSLSGTGRAETQYF

J gene: TRBJ1-5
V gene: TRBV4-1
CDR3 length: 16
CDR3 protein: CASSQEGGDSNQPQHF

J gene: TRBJ1-1
V gene: TRBV13
CDR3 length: 11
CDR3 protein: CASSLAEIAFF

J gene: TRBJ2-5
V gene: TRBV5-4
CDR3 length: 14
CDR3 protein: CASSPEGGYETQYF

J gene: TRBJ1-2
V gene: TRBV18
CDR3 length: 13
CDR3 protein: CASSPTQDGGYTF

J gene: TRBJ1-5
V gene: TRBV19
CDR3 length: 15
CDR3 protein: CASMWRSDSNQPQHF

J gene: TRBJ1-2
V gene: TRBV27
CDR3 length: 14
CDR3 protein: CASRTGQGAGGYTF

J gene: TRBJ1-4
V gene: TRBV5-1
CDR3 length: 14
CDR3 protein: CASSFGQGREKLFF

J gene: TRBJ2-7
V gene: TRBV25-1
CDR3 length: 13
CDR3 protein: CCLGRDVHYEQYF

J gene: TRBJ2-5
V gene: TRBV12-3/TRBV12-4
CDR3 length: 13
CDR3 protein: CASSTDGGKTQYF

J gene: TRBJ2-7
V gene: TRBV2
CDR3 length: 13
CDR3 protein: CASKRTGNYEQYF

J gene: TRBJ2-7
V gene: TRBV7-8
CDR3 length: 15
CDR3 protein: CASSPGLAGTYEQYF

J gene: TRBJ2-3
V gene: TRBV6-1
CDR3 length: 12
CDR3 protein: CASSPLRDTQYF

J gene: TRBJ1-2
V gene: TRBV6-2/TRBV6-3
CDR3 length: 15
CDR3 protein: CASSYEGVPIYGYTF

J gene: TRBJ1-1
V gene: TRBV11-1
CDR3 length: 12
CDR3 protein: CASSLNTTEAFF

J gene: TRBJ1-6
V gene: TRBV6-2/TRBV6-3
CDR3 length: 13
CDR3 protein: CASSYHSNAPLHF

J gene: TRBJ2-7
V gene: TRBV7-8
CDR3 length: 15
CDR3 protein: CASSFGQGASYEQYF

J gene: TRBJ1-2
V gene: TRBV28
CDR3 length: 15
CDR3 protein: CASSLIGTANYGYTF

J gene: TRBJ1-1
V gene: TRBV4-1
CDR3 length: 13
CDR3 protein: CASSQDRGLEAFF

J gene: TRBJ2-7
V gene: TRBV5-6
CDR3 length: 15
CDR3 protein: CASRPTRITSYEQYF

J gene: TRBJ1-2
V gene: TRBV20-1
CDR3 length: 11
CDR3 protein: CSATPGEGYTF

J gene: TRBJ1-1
V gene: TRBV7-2
CDR3 length: 14
CDR3 protein: CASRSTQGTTEAFF

J gene: TRBJ1-4
V gene: TRBV28
CDR3 length: 17
CDR3 protein: CASSLPFWGQTNEKLFF

J gene: TRBJ2-1
V gene: TRBV7-2
CDR3 length: 14
CDR3 protein: CASSFHTSRAEQFF

J gene: TRBJ1-3
V gene: TRBV28
CDR3 length: 14
CDR3 protein: CASRKSGGGNTIYF

J gene: TRBJ1-2
V gene: TRBV6-4
CDR3 length: 15
CDR3 protein: CASFPDRFFPYGYTF

J gene: TRBJ1-5
V gene: TRBV28
CDR3 length: 14
CDR3 protein: CASSQGGSNQPQHF

J gene: TRBJ1-2
V gene: TRBV3-1/TRBV3-2
CDR3 length: 14
CDR3 protein: CASSQKQGPYGYTF

J gene: TRBJ2-7
V gene: TRBV4-1
CDR3 length: 13
CDR3 protein: CASSPRQDYEQYF

J gene: TRBJ1-5
V gene: TRBV2
CDR3 length: 15
CDR3 protein: CASSEARQPNQPQHF

J gene: TRBJ1-1
V gene: TRBV6-5
CDR3 length: 15
CDR3 protein: CASSPRDRLNTEAFF

J gene: TRBJ1-6
V gene: TRBV5-8
CDR3 length: 14
CDR3 protein: CASSLYQGNSPLHF

J gene: TRBJ2-7
V gene: TRBV19
CDR3 length: 15
CDR3 protein: CASSIAFWADYEQYF

J gene: TRBJ1-1
V gene: TRBV19
CDR3 length: 14
CDR3 protein: CASTSGTRGTEAFF

J gene: TRBJ1-2
V gene: TRBV29-1
CDR3 length: 12
CDR3 protein: CSVVEGTGGYTF

J gene: TRBJ2-5
V gene: TRBV29-1
CDR3 length: 14
CDR3 protein: CSVLTSGGRETQYF

J gene: TRBJ1-2
V gene: TRBV14
CDR3 length: 13
CDR3 protein: CASSATTRDGYTF

J gene: TRBJ2-3
V gene: TRBV2
CDR3 length: 13
CDR3 protein: CASSEGDWTRNHF